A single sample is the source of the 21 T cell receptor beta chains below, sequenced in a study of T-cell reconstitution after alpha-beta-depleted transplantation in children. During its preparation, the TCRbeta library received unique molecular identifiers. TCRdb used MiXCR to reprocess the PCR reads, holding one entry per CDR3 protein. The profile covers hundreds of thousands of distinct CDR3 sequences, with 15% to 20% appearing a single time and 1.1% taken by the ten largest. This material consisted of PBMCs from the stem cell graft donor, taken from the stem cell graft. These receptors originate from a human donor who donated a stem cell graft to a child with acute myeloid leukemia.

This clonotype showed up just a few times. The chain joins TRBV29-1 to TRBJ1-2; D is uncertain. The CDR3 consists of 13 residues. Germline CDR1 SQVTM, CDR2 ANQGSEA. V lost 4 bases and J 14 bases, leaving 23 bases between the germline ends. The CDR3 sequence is CSVVSAVSAGETF. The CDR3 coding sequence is TGCAGCGTTGTCTCAGCGGTGTCGGCTGGGGAGACCTTC.

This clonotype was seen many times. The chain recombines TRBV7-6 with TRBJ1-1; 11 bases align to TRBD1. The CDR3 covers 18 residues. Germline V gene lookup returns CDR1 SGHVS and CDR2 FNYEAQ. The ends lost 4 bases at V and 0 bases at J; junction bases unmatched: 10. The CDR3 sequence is CASSSQWTGGFVNTEAFF. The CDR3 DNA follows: TGTGCCAGCAGCTCCCAATGGACAGGGGGCTTCGTGAACACTGAAGCTTTCTTT.

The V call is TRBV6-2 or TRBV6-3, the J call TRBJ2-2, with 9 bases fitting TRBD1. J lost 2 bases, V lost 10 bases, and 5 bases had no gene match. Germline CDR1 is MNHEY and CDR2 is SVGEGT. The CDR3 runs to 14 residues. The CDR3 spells CAIKTGGNTGELFF. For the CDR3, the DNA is TGTGCCATCAAGACAGGGGGAAACACCGGGGAGCTGTTTTTT.

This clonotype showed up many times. The CDR3 nucleotides read TGCAGCGCCAGACAGGGTGGGACTGAAAAACTGTTTTTT. It codes for CSARQGGTEKLFF. The V gene is TRBV29-1, the J gene TRBJ1-4; 7 bases match TRBD1. Germline assignment: CDR1 SQVTM and CDR2 ANQGSEA. The J segment lost 7 bases and the V segment lost 7 bases, leaving 9 bases of the junction unmatched. CDR3 length equals 13 residues.

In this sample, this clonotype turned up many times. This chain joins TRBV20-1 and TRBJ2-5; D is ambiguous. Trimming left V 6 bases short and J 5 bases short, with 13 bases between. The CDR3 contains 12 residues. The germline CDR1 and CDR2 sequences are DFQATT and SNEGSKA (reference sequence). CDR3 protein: CSAAIRRETQYF. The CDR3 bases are TGCAGTGCCGCTATTCGGCGGGAGACCCAGTACTTC.

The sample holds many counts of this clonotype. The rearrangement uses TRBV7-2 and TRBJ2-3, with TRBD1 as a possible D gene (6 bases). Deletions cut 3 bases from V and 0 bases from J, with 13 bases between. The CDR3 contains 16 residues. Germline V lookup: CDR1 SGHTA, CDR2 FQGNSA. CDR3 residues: CASSFQGLSSTDTQYF. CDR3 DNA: TGTGCCAGCAGCTTCCAGGGGCTATCTAGCACAGATACGCAGTATTTT.

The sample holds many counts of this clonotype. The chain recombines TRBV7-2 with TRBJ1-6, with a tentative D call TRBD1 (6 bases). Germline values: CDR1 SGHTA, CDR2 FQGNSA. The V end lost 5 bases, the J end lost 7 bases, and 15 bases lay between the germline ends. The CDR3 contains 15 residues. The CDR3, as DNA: TGTGCCAGCAGCACAAACAGGGTACAGAATTCACCCCTCCACTTT. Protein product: CASSTNRVQNSPLHF. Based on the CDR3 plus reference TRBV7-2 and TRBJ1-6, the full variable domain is GAGVSQSPSNKVTEKGKDVELRCDPISGHTALYWYRQSLGQGLEFLIYFQGNSAPDKSGLPSDRFSAERTGGSVSTLTIQRTQQEDSAVYLCASSTNRVQNSPLHFGNGTRLTVT.

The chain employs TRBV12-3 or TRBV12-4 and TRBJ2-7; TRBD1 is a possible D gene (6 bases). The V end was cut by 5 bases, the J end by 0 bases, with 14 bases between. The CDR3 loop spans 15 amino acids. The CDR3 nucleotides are TGTGCCAGCAGTCCGTCCGGGACAATCTCCTACGAGCAGTACTTC. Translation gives CASSPSGTISYEQYF.

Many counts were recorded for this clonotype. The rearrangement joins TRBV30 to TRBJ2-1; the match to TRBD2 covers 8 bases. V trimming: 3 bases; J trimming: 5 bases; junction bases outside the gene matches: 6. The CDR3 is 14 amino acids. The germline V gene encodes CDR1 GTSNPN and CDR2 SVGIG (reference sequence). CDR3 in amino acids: CAWRSGGPHNEQFF. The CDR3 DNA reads TGTGCCTGGAGATCGGGGGGGCCCCACAATGAGCAGTTCTTC.

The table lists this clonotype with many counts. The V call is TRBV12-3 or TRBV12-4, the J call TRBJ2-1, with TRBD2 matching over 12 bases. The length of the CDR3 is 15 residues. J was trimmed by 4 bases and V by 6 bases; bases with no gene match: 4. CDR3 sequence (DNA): TGTGCCAGCAGCCTAGGACTAGCGGGGTACAATGAGCAGTTCTTC. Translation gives CASSLGLAGYNEQFF.

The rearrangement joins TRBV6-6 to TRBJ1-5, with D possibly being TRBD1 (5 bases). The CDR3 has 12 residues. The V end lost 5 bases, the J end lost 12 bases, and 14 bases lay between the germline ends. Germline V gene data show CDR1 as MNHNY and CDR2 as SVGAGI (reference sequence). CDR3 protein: CASSRGPGFQHF. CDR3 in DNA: TGTGCCAGCAGTCGGGGCCCCGGGTTCCAGCATTTT.

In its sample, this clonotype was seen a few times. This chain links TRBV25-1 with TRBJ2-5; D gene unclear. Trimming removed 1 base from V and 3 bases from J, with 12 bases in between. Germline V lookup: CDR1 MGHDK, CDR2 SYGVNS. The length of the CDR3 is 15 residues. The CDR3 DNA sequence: TGTGCCAGCAGTGAATGGAACAGACTCAAAGAGACCCAGTACTTC. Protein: CASSEWNRLKETQYF.

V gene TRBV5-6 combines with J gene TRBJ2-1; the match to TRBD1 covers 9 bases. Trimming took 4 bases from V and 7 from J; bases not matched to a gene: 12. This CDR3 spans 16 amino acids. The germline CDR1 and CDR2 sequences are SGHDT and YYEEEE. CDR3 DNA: TGTGCCAGCAGCGCGGGTCCGGGACAGGGTTTGAATGAGCAGTTCTTC. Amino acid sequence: CASSAGPGQGLNEQFF. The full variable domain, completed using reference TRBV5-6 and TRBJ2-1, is DAGVTQSPTHLIKTRGQQVTLRCSPKSGHDTVSWYQQALGQGPQFIFQYYEEEERQRGNFPDRFSGHQFPNYSSELNVNALLLGDSALYLCASSAGPGQGLNEQFFGPGTRLTVL.

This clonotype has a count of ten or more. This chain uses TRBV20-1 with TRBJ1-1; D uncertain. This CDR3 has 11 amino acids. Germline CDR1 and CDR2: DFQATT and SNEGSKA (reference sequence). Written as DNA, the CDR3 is TGCAGAAAGAAACTCGGCACTGAAGCTTTCTTT. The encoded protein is CRKKLGTEAFF.

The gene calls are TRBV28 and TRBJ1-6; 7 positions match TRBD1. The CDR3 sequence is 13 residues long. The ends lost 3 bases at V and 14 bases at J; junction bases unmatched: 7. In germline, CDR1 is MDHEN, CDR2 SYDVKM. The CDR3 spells CASSFGTVRALHF. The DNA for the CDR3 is TGTGCCAGCAGTTTCGGGACAGTCAGGGCCCTCCACTTT. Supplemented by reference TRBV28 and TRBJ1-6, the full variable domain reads DVKVTQSSRYLVKRTGEKVFLECVQDMDHENMFWYRQDPGLGLRLIYFSYDVKMKEKGDIPEGYSVSREKKERFSLILESASTNQTSMYLCASSFGTVRALHFGNGTRLTVT.

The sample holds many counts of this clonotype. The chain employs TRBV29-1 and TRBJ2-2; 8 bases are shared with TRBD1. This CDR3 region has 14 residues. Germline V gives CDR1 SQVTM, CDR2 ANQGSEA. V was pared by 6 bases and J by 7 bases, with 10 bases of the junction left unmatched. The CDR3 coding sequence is TGCAGCGTAGGGACAGGCGGACGGGGCGGGGAGCTGTTTTTT. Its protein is CSVGTGGRGGELFF.

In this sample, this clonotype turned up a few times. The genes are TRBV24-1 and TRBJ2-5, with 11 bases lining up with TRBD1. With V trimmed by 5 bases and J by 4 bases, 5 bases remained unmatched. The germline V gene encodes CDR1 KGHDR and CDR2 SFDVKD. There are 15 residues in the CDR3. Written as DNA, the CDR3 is TGTGCCACCAGTGCCCCGGACAGGGGGCCAGAGACCCAGTACTTC. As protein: CATSAPDRGPETQYF.

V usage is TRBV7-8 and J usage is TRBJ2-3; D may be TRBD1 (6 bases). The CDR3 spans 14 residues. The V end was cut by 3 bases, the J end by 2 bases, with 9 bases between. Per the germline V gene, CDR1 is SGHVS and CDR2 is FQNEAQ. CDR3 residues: CASSFTGTTDTQYF. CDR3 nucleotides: TGTGCCAGCAGCTTTACAGGGACCACAGATACGCAGTATTTT.

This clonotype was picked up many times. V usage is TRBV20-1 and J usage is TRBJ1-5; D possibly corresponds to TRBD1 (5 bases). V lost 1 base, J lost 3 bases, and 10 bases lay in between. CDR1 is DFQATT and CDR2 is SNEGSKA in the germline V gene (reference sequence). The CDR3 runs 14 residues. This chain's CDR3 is CSARVGRVNQPQHF. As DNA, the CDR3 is TGCAGTGCTAGAGTTGGCAGGGTCAATCAGCCCCAGCATTTT.

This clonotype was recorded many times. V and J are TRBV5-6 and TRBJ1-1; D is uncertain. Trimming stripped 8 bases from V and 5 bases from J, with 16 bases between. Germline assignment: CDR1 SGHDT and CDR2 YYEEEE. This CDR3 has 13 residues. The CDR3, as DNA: TGTGCCAGGGATAGGCTCCAAGGAACTGAAGCTTTCTTT. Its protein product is CARDRLQGTEAFF.

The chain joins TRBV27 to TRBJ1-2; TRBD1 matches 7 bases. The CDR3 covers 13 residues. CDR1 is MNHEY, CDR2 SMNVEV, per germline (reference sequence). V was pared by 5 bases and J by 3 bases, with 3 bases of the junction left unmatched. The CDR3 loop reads CASSKGQDYGYTF. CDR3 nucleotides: TGTGCCAGCAGTAAAGGACAGGACTATGGCTACACCTTC.